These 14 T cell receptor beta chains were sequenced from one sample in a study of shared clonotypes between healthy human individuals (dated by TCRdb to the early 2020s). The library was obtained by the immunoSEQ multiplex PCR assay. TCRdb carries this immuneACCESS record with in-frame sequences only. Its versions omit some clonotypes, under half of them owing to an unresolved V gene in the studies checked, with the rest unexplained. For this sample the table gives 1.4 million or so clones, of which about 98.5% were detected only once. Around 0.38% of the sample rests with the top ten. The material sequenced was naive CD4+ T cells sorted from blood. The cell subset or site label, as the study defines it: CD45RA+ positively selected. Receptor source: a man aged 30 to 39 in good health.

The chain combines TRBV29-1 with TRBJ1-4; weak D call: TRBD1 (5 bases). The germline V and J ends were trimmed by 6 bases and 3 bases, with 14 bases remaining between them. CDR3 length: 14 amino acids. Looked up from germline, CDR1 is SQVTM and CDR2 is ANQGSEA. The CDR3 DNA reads TGCAGCGTCCTCACGGTGGGGGCTAATGAAAAACTGTTTTTT. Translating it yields CSVLTVGANEKLFF.

This CDR3 reads CASTTHGVFEQYF. CDR3 nucleotides: TGTGCCAGTACGACCCATGGAGTGTTCGAGCAGTACTTC. This rearrangement joins TRBV5-4 to TRBJ2-7; D gene ambiguous. The length of the CDR3 is 13 residues. Looked up from germline, CDR1 is SGHNT and CDR2 is YYREEE (reference sequence). V lost 8 bases to trimming and J lost 6 bases, with 18 bases between them. Full variable domain (rest looked up from reference TRBV5-4 and TRBJ2-7): ETGVTQSPTHLIKTRGQQVTLRCSSQSGHNTVSWYQQALGQGPQFIFQYYREEENGRGNFPPRFSGLQFPNYSSELNVNALELDDSALYLCASTTHGVFEQYFGPGTRLTVT.

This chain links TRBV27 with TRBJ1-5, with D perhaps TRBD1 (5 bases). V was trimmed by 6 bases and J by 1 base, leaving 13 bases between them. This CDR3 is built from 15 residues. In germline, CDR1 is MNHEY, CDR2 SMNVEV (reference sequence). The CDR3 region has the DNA TGTGCCAGCAGGACCGAGGGGATAAGCAATCAGCCCCAGCATTTT. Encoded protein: CASRTEGISNQPQHF.

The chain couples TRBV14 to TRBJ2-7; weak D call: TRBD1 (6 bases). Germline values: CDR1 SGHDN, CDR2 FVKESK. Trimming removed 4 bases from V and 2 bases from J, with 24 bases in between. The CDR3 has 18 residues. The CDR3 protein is CASSLHPARVTGTYEQYF. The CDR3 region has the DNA TGTGCCAGCAGCCTCCACCCCGCTCGGGTGACAGGAACCTACGAGCAGTACTTC.

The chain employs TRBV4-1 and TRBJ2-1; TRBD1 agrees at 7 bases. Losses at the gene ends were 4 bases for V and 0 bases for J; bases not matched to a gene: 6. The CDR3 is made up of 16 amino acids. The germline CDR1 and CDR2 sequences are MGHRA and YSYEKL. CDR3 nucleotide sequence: TGCGCCAGCAGCCCACCGACAGGGAGCTCCTACAATGAGCAGTTCTTC. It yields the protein CASSPPTGSSYNEQFF.

The CDR3 here is CASRSTGGDEKLFF. The CDR3 DNA sequence: TGTGCCAGCAGATCGACAGGGGGGGATGAAAAACTGTTTTTT. This chain joins TRBV6-5 and TRBJ1-4; 9 bases line up with TRBD1. Trimming cost V 6 bases and J 6 bases; bases outside gene matches: 5. This CDR3 is built from 14 residues. From germline, CDR1 is MNHEY and CDR2 SVGAGI.

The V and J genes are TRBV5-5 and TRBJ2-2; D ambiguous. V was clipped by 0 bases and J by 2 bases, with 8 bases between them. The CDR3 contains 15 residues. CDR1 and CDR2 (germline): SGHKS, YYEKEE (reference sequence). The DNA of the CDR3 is TGTGCCAGCAGCTTGGAGAAGGGAAACACCGGGGAGCTGTTTTTT. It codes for CASSLEKGNTGELFF.

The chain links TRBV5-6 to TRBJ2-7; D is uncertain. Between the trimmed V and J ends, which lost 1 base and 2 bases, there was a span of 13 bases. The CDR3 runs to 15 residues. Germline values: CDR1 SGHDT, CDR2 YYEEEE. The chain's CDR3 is CASSLSGRSAYEQYF. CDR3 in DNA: TGTGCCAGCAGCTTGTCGGGCCGCTCGGCCTACGAGCAGTACTTC.

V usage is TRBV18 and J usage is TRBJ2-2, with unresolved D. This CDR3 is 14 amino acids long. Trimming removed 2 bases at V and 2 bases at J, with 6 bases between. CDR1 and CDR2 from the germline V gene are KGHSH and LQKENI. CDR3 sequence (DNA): TGTGCCAGCTCACCAGCTCTAAACACCGGGGAGCTGTTTTTT. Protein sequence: CASSPALNTGELFF.

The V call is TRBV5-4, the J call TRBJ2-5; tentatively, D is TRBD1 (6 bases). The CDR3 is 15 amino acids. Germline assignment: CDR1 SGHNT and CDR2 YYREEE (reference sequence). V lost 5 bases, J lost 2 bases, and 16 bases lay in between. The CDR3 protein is CASRSIQGPQETQYF. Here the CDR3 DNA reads TGTGCCAGCAGATCTATACAGGGCCCTCAAGAGACCCAGTACTTC.

For the CDR3, the DNA is TGTGCCAGCAGTTTTAGTGTGACTGGGGCCAACGTCCTGACTTTC. This translates into CASSFSVTGANVLTF. V usage is TRBV28 and J usage is TRBJ2-6; D gene unclear. The CDR3 extends over 15 amino acids. V lost 3 bases and J 2 bases, leaving 8 bases between the germline ends. Germline V gene lookup returns CDR1 MDHEN and CDR2 SYDVKM.

The CDR3 DNA reads TGCGCCAGCAGCCAAGTTGCACTAGTAACTACAGATACGCAGTATTTT. It translates to CASSQVALVTTDTQYF. The chain is built from TRBV4-3 and TRBJ2-3; the D gene is possibly TRBD2 (5 bases). Per the germline V gene, CDR1 is LGHNA and CDR2 is YSLEER. The length of the CDR3 is 16 residues. Trimming took 1 base from V and 3 from J, leaving 14 bases between them.

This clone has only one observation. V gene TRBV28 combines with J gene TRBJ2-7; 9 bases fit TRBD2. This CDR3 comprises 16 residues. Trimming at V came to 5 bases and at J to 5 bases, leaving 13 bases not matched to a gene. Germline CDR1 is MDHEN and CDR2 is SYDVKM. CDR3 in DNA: TGTGCCAGCAGTCCCCCAGGCGGGAGGGAAGGAAACGAGCAGTACTTC. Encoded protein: CASSPPGGREGNEQYF.

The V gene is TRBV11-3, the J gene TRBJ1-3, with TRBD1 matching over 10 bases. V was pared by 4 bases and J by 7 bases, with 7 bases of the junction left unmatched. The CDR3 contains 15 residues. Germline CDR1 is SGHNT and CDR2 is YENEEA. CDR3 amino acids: CASSSGRDRGNTIYF. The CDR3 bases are TGTGCCAGCAGCTCAGGCCGGGACAGGGGTAACACCATATATTTT.